This T cell receptor beta chain was recorded in a study of blood T cell repertoires in COVID-19. Clones were read by immunoSEQ multiplex PCR, and TCRdb kept only the in-frame ones, dropping some. The sample holds about 270,000 clones, roughly 79% seen once. Trimming at V came to 5 bases and at J to 6 bases, leaving 14 bases not matched to a gene. Germline V gene data show CDR1 as MRHNA and CDR2 as SNTAGT. The CDR3 has 18 amino acids. This sequence originates from a woman aged 55 to 70 with active or convalescent COVID-19. The genes are TRBV6-4 and TRBJ1-5, with 12 bases lining up with TRBD1. Input material: peripheral blood. The CDR3 coding sequence is TGTGCCAGCAGTCCTTCCTGGGGACAGGGGGCCTTGATTCAGCCCCAGCATTTT. This translates into CASSPSWGQGALIQPQHF.